This is a list of T cell receptor beta chains from one sample in a study of PD-1 blockade in mismatch repair-deficient tumors. The repertoire was sequenced with immunoSEQ multiplex PCR; TCRdb's copy has only in-frame clones and lacks some. The table includes around 110,000 clones, 70% to 80% detected once. The sequencing here drew on peripheral blood, taken roughly 60 weeks after starting pembrolizumab. These receptors were obtained from an adult with mismatch repair-deficient cancer. Each CDR3 is given with its conserved first and last residue. D genes are given only for firm matches. Only some rows state a clone size, as once, few, many or a class for expanded clones.

NA	NA	12	TRBV13	TRBJ2-7	CASSLGENEQYF	TGTGCCAGCAGCTTAGGTGAGAACGAGCAGTACTTC
NA	NA	15	TRBV23-1	TRBJ1-2	CASSPKPIRGYGYTF	TGCGCCAGCAGTCCTAAGCCCATTAGGGGCTATGGCTACACCTTC
TRBD2	NA	16	TRBV4-3	TRBJ2-3	CASSQDPAGGTDTQYF	TGCGCCAGCAGCCAAGATCCAGCGGGAGGGACAGATACGCAGTATTTT
NA	NA	15	TRBV6-1	TRBJ1-4	CASSEAGYTNEKLFF	TGTGCCAGCAGTGAAGCAGGGTACACTAATGAAAAACTGTTTTTT
NA	few	15	TRBV2	TRBJ1-5	CASSGQAASNQPQHF	TGTGCCAGCAGTGGCCAGGCAGCTAGCAATCAGCCCCAGCATTTT
NA	NA	15	TRBV29-1	TRBJ1-3	CSVGGGDYSGNTIYF	TGCAGCGTCGGGGGAGGCGATTACTCTGGAAACACCATATATTTT
NA	few	12	TRBV15	TRBJ1-1	CATSRARTEAFF	TGTGCCACCAGCAGAGCCAGGACTGAAGCTTTCTTT
TRBD2	NA	16	TRBV9	TRBJ2-4	CASSIGTRGSKNIQYF	TGTGCCAGCAGCATCGGGACTAGGGGGTCCAAAAACATTCAGTACTTC
NA	NA	14	TRBV6-5	TRBJ2-5	CASSYYRVRETQYF	TGTGCCAGCAGTTATTACAGGGTCCGGGAGACCCAGTACTTC
NA	NA	13	TRBV7-9	TRBJ2-1	CASSLGSGDEQFF	TGTGCCAGCAGCTTAGGGTCAGGGGATGAGCAGTTCTTC
TRBD2	NA	16	TRBV7-9	TRBJ2-7	CASSFPRTSGTYEQYF	TGTGCCAGCAGCTTCCCCCGGACTAGCGGGACTTACGAGCAGTACTTC
TRBD1	NA	12	TRBV19	TRBJ1-1	CASSIQQGNAFF	TGTGCCAGTAGTATTCAACAGGGGAATGCTTTCTTT
NA	NA	13	TRBV19	TRBJ1-2	CASSIPTRYGYTF	TGTGCCAGTAGTATCCCCACTCGCTATGGCTACACCTTC
NA	NA	14	TRBV11-3	TRBJ2-3	CASSSRDVIDTQYF	TGTGCCAGCAGCTCAAGAGACGTTATCGATACGCAGTATTTT
NA	NA	15	TRBV5-5	TRBJ1-1	CASSFSGGRDTEAFF	TGTGCCAGCAGCTTTTCCGGGGGAAGGGATACTGAAGCTTTCTTT
NA	NA	14	TRBV19	TRBJ2-5	CASSIQGGLETQYF	TGTGCCAGTAGTATACAGGGTGGGTTGGAGACCCAGTACTTC
NA	NA	14	TRBV9	TRBJ2-7	CASSLRTAGDEQYF	TGTGCCAGCAGCCTTAGGACAGCTGGCGACGAGCAGTACTTC
NA	few	14	TRBV7-9	TRBJ2-7	CASSSPRGNYEQYF	TGTGCCAGCAGCTCCCCGAGGGGAAACTACGAGCAGTACTTC
TRBD1	once	15	TRBV9	TRBJ2-3	CASSGRTGTTDTQYF	TGTGCCAGCAGCGGAAGGACAGGGACGACAGATACGCAGTATTTT
TRBD2	NA	15	TRBV9	TRBJ2-3	CASSVSGRASDTQYF	TGTGCCAGCAGCGTTAGCGGGAGGGCCTCGGATACGCAGTATTTT
NA	NA	15	TRBV7-2	TRBJ2-2	CASSFSGSDTGELFF	TGTGCCAGCAGCTTTTCGGGGAGCGACACCGGGGAGCTGTTTTTT
NA	NA	13	TRBV10-3	TRBJ2-5	CAISESGGETQYF	TGTGCCATCAGTGAGTCAGGTGGGGAGACCCAGTACTTC
NA	NA	13	TRBV4-1	TRBJ1-5	CASSQVGGQPQHF	TGCGCCAGCAGCCAAGTGGGGGGACAGCCCCAGCATTTT
TRBD1	NA	16	TRBV11-1	TRBJ1-1	CASSLGTGAMNTEAFF	TGTGCCAGCAGCTTGGGGACAGGGGCCATGAACACTGAAGCTTTCTTT
TRBD2	NA	19	TRBV19	TRBJ2-7	CASSGVPGGSGKSPYEQYF	TGTGCCAGTAGTGGAGTCCCCGGGGGTAGCGGGAAAAGTCCCTACGAGCAGTACTTC
NA	NA	14	TRBV5-1	TRBJ2-7	CASSRGAGAAEQYF	TGCGCCAGCAGCCGTGGTGCAGGCGCCGCCGAGCAGTACTTC
NA	NA	14	TRBV19	TRBJ2-7	CASNGGPGAYEQYF	TGTGCCAGTAACGGGGGACCCGGGGCCTACGAGCAGTACTTC
TRBD1	few	14	TRBV15	TRBJ2-2	CATSRGQGIGELFF	TGTGCCACCAGCAGAGGACAGGGGATCGGGGAGCTGTTTTTT
TRBD1	once	15	TRBV7-2	TRBJ2-1	CASSLPKQGTIEQFF	TGTGCCAGCAGCTTACCCAAACAGGGGACGATAGAGCAGTTCTTC
NA	NA	14	TRBV25-1	TRBJ1-1	CASSEYNRETEAFF	TGTGCCAGCAGTGAATATAACAGGGAAACTGAAGCTTTCTTT
NA	NA	12	TRBV5-1	TRBJ2-1	CASSLESNEQFF	TGCGCCAGCAGCTTGGAATCCAATGAGCAGTTCTTC
NA	NA	16	TRBV29-1	TRBJ1-3	CSVSPRDGRSGNTIYF	TGCAGCGTTTCACCCAGGGACGGCCGCTCTGGAAACACCATATATTTT
NA	once	15	TRBV6-5	TRBJ2-3	CASSAQGRGTDTQYF	TGTGCCAGCAGCGCTCAGGGCAGGGGCACAGATACGCAGTATTTT
NA	NA	16	TRBV13	TRBJ2-7	CASSTSRGTLSYEQYF	TGTGCCAGCAGCACCTCAAGGGGTACGCTGTCCTACGAGCAGTACTTC
NA	NA	18	TRBV7-2	TRBJ1-2	CASSLGVSRTNYNYGYTF	TGTGCCAGCAGCTTAGGGGTCAGCAGGACAAATTATAACTATGGCTACACCTTC
NA	NA	12	TRBV27	TRBJ2-7	CASSGKGNEQYF	TGTGCCAGCAGTGGAAAGGGAAACGAGCAGTACTTC
NA	once	14	TRBV27	TRBJ1-4	CASSSGLRNEKLFF	TGTGCCAGCAGCTCCGGGTTAAGGAATGAAAAACTGTTTTTT
TRBD2	NA	15	TRBV7-9	TRBJ2-7	CASSPPLAGAYEQYF	TGTGCCAGCAGCCCCCCTCTAGCGGGAGCCTACGAGCAGTACTTC
TRBD2	NA	16	TRBV4-3	TRBJ2-3	CASSQDSGGSTDTQYF	TGCGCCAGCAGCCAAGACTCGGGAGGGAGCACAGATACGCAGTATTTT
NA	NA	14	TRBV2	TRBJ2-4	CASSGRFAKNIQYF	TGTGCCAGCAGTGGCAGGTTTGCCAAAAACATTCAGTACTTC
NA	NA	13	TRBV6-5	TRBJ1-1	CASRLGGNTEAFF	TGTGCCAGCAGACTCGGAGGTAACACTGAAGCTTTCTTT
NA	NA	14	TRBV5-6	TRBJ1-4	CASSLAHTNEKLFF	TGTGCCAGCAGCTTGGCCCATACTAATGAAAAACTGTTTTTT